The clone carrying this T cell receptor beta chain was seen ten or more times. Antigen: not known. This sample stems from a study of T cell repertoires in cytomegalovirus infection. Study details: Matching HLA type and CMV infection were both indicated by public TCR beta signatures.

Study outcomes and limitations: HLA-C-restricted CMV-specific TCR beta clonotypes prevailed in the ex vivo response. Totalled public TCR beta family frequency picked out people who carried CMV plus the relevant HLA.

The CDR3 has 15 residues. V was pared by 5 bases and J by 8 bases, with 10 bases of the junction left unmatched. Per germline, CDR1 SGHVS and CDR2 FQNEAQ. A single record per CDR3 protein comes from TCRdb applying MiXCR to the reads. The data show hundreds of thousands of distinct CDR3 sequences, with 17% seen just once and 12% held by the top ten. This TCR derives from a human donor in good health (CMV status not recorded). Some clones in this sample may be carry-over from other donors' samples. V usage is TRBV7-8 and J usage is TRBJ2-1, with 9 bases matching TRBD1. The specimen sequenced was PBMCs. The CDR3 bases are TGTGCCAGCAGCCCCCAACCGGGACAGGGATATGAGCAGTTCTTC. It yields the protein CASSPQPGQGYEQFF. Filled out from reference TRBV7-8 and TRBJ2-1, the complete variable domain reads GAGVSQSPRYKVAKRGQDVALRCDPISGHVSLFWYQQALGQGPEFLTYFQNEAQLDKSGLPSDRFFAERPEGSVSTLKIQRTQQEDSAVYLCASSPQPGQGYEQFFGPGTRLTVL.